This TCR beta chain was sequenced in a study of cytomegalovirus exposure and HLA in healthy donors. Study context: Early release data held about 85 million unique TCRs from HLA-typed donors.

With 60 Vbeta and 13 Jbeta primers, the PCR was carried out. Sequencing used immunoSEQ multiplex PCR; TCRdb keeps in-frame clones, though not all of them. Among 130,000 to 150,000 clones listed, roughly 80% were seen once. Per the germline V gene, CDR1 is SGHAT and CDR2 is FQNNGV. The CDR3 is 16 amino acids. V lost 1 base, J lost 8 bases, and 20 bases lay in between. Study outcomes and limitations: In a later analysis, TCR beta V- and J-gene trimming showed a link to a missense DCLRE1C variant. A later look showed TCR association rates differing by HLA locus, highest for DRB1 and lowest for HLA-C.

In regard to this clone: Its antigen remains unidentified.

The sequence was collected from a woman in her thirties in good health and CMV-seronegative. This chain uses TRBV11-2 with TRBJ1-2; possible D gene TRBD1, 6 bases. Material: PBMCs. This CDR3 is CASSLAGGAYVTGYTF. The CDR3 DNA follows: TGTGCCAGCAGCTTAGCCGGGGGGGCTTACGTGACCGGCTACACCTTC.